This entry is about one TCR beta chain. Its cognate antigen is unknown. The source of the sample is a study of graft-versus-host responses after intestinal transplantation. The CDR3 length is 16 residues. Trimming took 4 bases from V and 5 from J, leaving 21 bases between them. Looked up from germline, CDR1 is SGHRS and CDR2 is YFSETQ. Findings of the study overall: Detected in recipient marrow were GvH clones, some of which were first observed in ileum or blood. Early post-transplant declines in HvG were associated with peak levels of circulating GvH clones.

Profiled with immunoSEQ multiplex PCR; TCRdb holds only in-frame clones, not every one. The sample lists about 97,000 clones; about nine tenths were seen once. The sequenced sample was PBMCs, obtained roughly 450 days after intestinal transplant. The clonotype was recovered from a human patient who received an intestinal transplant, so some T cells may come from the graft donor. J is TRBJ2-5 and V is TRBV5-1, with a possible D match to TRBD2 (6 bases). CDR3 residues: CASSPGVDSLGETQYF. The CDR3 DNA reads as TGCGCCAGCAGCCCGGGGGTGGACTCCCTGGGGGAGACCCAGTACTTC.